This is a list of T cell receptor beta chains from one sample in a study of blood T cell repertoires in COVID-19. Sequencing used immunoSEQ multiplex PCR; TCRdb keeps in-frame clones, though not all of them. The table shows about 190,000 clones, with 82% occurring only once. Sequenced sample: peripheral blood. The source is a woman aged 60-70 years with COVID-19, enrolled during active disease. Each CDR3 is given with its conserved first and last residue. The order of the fields is V gene, clone size, J gene, D gene, CDR3 DNA, CDR3 protein. The D gene is left open where the match is weak. Some rows have no size entry. The others give once, few or many, or a class for an expanded clone.

TRBV3-1/TRBV3-2	-	TRBJ1-2	TRBD1	TGTGCCAGCAGCCCGACAGGGGGCGCGAGAGGCTACACCTTC	CASSPTGGARGYTF
TRBV7-7	once	TRBJ1-3	TRBD1	TGTGCTAGCAGCCATTGCGGGGGGACAGGGGGTCGAGTAGGAAACACCATATATTTT	CASSHCGGTGGRVGNTIYF
TRBV12-5	-	TRBJ2-3	TRBD2	TGTGCTAGTGGTTTGAGTAAGGCGGGAGAGACAGATACGCAGTATTTT	CASGLSKAGETDTQYF
TRBV9	-	TRBJ1-1	-	TGTGCCAGCAGCGCCACAGCCAGCACTGAAGCTTTCTTT	CASSATASTEAFF
TRBV6-1	-	TRBJ2-7	TRBD2	TGTGCCAGCAGTGAGGGACTAGCGGGCTCCCTACGAGACCAGTACTTC	CASSEGLAGSLRDQYF
TRBV24-1	-	TRBJ1-5	TRBD1	TGTGCCACCAGTGACCCGACAGGGGGGGAACAGCCCCAGCATTTT	CATSDPTGGEQPQHF
TRBV3-1/TRBV3-2	-	TRBJ1-1	-	TGTGCCAGCAGCCGAAATACAGGGCCGAACACTGAAGCTTTCTTT	CASSRNTGPNTEAFF
TRBV19	-	TRBJ2-3	TRBD2	TGTGCCAGTAGTATATGGACTAGCGGCACAGATACGCAGTATTTT	CASSIWTSGTDTQYF
TRBV11-2	-	TRBJ1-6	-	TGTGCCAGCAGCTTTATTGATAATTCACCCCTCCACTTT	CASSFIDNSPLHF
TRBV28	few	TRBJ1-5	-	TGTGCCAGCAGAATTAGACCGGGACAGCCCCAGCATTTT	CASRIRPGQPQHF
TRBV5-4	-	TRBJ2-3	-	TGTGCCAGCAGCTGGGGGGTCGGGGAGGGCACAGATACGCAGTATTTT	CASSWGVGEGTDTQYF
TRBV6-1	-	TRBJ1-5	TRBD1	TGTGCCAGCAGGCCGGGACAGGGGAGAAATCAGCCCCAGCATTTT	CASRPGQGRNQPQHF
TRBV7-2	few	TRBJ1-6	-	TGTGCCAGCAGCTTAGTTCCCGGGAGTGCTGGTTCACCCCTCCACTTT	CASSLVPGSAGSPLHF
TRBV11-2	-	TRBJ2-2	-	TGTGCCAGCAGCGCCGGGGGAGTCGGGGAGCTGTTTTTT	CASSAGGVGELFF
TRBV3-1/TRBV3-2	-	TRBJ2-3	TRBD2	TGTGCCAGCAGCCTAGCGGGATTTGAGACAGATACGCAGTATTTT	CASSLAGFETDTQYF
TRBV4-3	-	TRBJ2-7	TRBD1	TGCGCCAGCAGCCAGCAGACAGGGTTCGAGCAGTACTTC	CASSQQTGFEQYF
TRBV4-1	-	TRBJ1-2	-	TGCGCCAGCAGCCAAGATGGGCAGTATGGCTACACCTTC	CASSQDGQYGYTF
TRBV28	once	TRBJ1-2	TRBD1	TGTGCCAGCAGTTCCCGGGACAGGAACGGCTACACCTTC	CASSSRDRNGYTF
TRBV7-6	-	TRBJ2-1	-	TGTGCCAGCAGCTTAGCGGGAGACTACAACAATGAGCAGTTCTTC	CASSLAGDYNNEQFF
TRBV9	once	TRBJ2-7	-	TGTGCCAGCAGCGCAGGGTCCTCCCCCTACGAGCAGTACTTC	CASSAGSSPYEQYF
TRBV7-2	-	TRBJ2-1	TRBD2	TGTGCCAGCAGCCAGGAGAGCGTCGCGGGAGGGCGGGGCAATGAGCAGTTCTTC	CASSQESVAGGRGNEQFF
TRBV6-5	-	TRBJ1-5	-	TGTGCCAGCAGGGCAGTGAGCAATCAGCCCCAGCATTTT	CASRAVSNQPQHF
TRBV20-1	-	TRBJ2-3	TRBD2	TGCAGTGCTAGTCCCGGGACTAGCGGCACAGATACGCAGTATTTT	CSASPGTSGTDTQYF
TRBV7-2	-	TRBJ2-1	TRBD2	TGTGCCAGCTCTCGGGAGGGCCCTCGGGATGAGCAGTTCTTC	CASSREGPRDEQFF
TRBV25-1	-	TRBJ1-1	-	TGTGCCAGCAGTGAAAAGAGGGCGAGGTTGACTGAAGCTTTCTTT	CASSEKRARLTEAFF
TRBV2	-	TRBJ1-3	-	TGTGCCAGCAGTGAACAAGGAGGTCTCGGAAACACCATATATTTT	CASSEQGGLGNTIYF
TRBV9	-	TRBJ2-7	-	TGTGCCAGCAGCGTAGATTCTCCCCACGAGCAGTACTTC	CASSVDSPHEQYF
TRBV20-1	-	TRBJ2-3	-	TGCAGTGCTAGTCCCTCCGCACGGACAGCAGATACGCAGTATTTT	CSASPSARTADTQYF
TRBV28	-	TRBJ2-1	-	TGTGCCAGCAGTTTATCCCCGGACTACCCCCGCCCAGCACTCTACAATGAGCAGTTCTTC	CASSLSPDYPRPALYNEQFF
TRBV4-3	once	TRBJ2-7	TRBD2	TGCGCCAGCAGCCAAGATAAGCTAGCGGGAAGTTACGAGCAGTACTTC	CASSQDKLAGSYEQYF
TRBV19	-	TRBJ1-1	-	TGTGCCAGTAGTATGAGGCAGGGGATCGGTACTGAAGCTTTCTTT	CASSMRQGIGTEAFF
TRBV15	-	TRBJ2-7	-	TGTGCCACCAGCAGAGACATCACCTACGAGCAGTACTTC	CATSRDITYEQYF
TRBV6-4	many	TRBJ1-2	TRBD1	TGTGCCAGCAGTGACTCGAACAGGGGAAGCTTGGGCTATGGCTACACCTTC	CASSDSNRGSLGYGYTF
TRBV11-2	few	TRBJ2-1	TRBD1	TGTGCCAGCAGTCGGACAGGGGGCTCCTACAATGAGCAGTTCTTC	CASSRTGGSYNEQFF
TRBV4-2	-	TRBJ1-4	TRBD1	TGTGCCAGCAGCCTCGGGACAGGGGGCGGATGGGCTAATGAAAAACTGTTTTTT	CASSLGTGGGWANEKLFF
TRBV3-1/TRBV3-2	-	TRBJ2-3	TRBD2	TGTGCCAGCAGCCCCCTACGGGGGGGCACAGATACGCAGTATTTT	CASSPLRGGTDTQYF
TRBV5-1	-	TRBJ2-7	TRBD2	TGCGCCAGCAGCCCCCAACTAGCGGGGGCCTACGAGCAGTACTTC	CASSPQLAGAYEQYF
TRBV5-4	-	TRBJ2-2	TRBD2	TGTGCCAGCAGCCGTAGTGGGGGACTAGCCACCGGGGAGCTGTTTTTT	CASSRSGGLATGELFF
TRBV3-1/TRBV3-2	-	TRBJ2-3	TRBD2	TGTGCCAGCAGCCAAGATGGGACGGGGGGGTCCCCAGATACGCAGTATTTT	CASSQDGTGGSPDTQYF
TRBV6-2/TRBV6-3	-	TRBJ1-1	-	TGTGCCAGCAGTTCCCGGACAGACCTGAACACTGAAGCTTTCTTT	CASSSRTDLNTEAFF
TRBV9	-	TRBJ2-6	-	TGTGCCAGCTGGAAGGGCGTAGGGGCTGGGGCCAACGTCCTGACTTTC	CASWKGVGAGANVLTF
TRBV6-5	-	TRBJ2-6	-	TGTGCCAGTATGGGCGCAGGTGGGGCCAACGTCCTGACTTTC	CASMGAGGANVLTF
TRBV10-2	-	TRBJ2-7	-	TGCGCCAGCACTAGCGAAGGTTTGTACAACGAGCAGTACTTC	CASTSEGLYNEQYF
TRBV5-4	-	TRBJ2-5	TRBD1	TGTGCCAGCAGCTCCAGGGGGCTCCAAGAGACCCAGTACTTC	CASSSRGLQETQYF
TRBV5-4	-	TRBJ1-2	TRBD1	TGTGCCAGCAGCTTGGTGGGACAGATTGCCCTTTCCTCTGGCTACACCTTC	CASSLVGQIALSSGYTF
TRBV18	-	TRBJ2-5	-	TGTGCCAGCTCACCGGACAGTTTAAAAGAGACCCAGTACTTC	CASSPDSLKETQYF
TRBV7-3	-	TRBJ2-2	-	TGTGCCAGCAGCTTACGCGGGAACACCGGGGAGCTGTTTTTT	CASSLRGNTGELFF
TRBV28	-	TRBJ1-5	TRBD1	TGTGCCAGCAGCCCGACCACAGGGGATCAGCCCCAGCATTTT	CASSPTTGDQPQHF
TRBV18	-	TRBJ2-7	TRBD1	TGTGCCAGCTCAGATAGGACAGGGGACGGGTACGAGCAGTACTTC	CASSDRTGDGYEQYF
TRBV12-2	-	TRBJ1-1	-	TGTGCAAGTCGTCCGACCCAGGGCGCTGAAGCTTTCTTT	CASRPTQGAEAFF
TRBV7-2	-	TRBJ1-1	-	TGTGCCAGCAGCTGGGGAGCGTTGACTGAAGCTTTCTTT	CASSWGALTEAFF
TRBV28	-	TRBJ2-5	TRBD1	TGTGCCAGCAGTGTGAGAGGGGGCAGCCAAGAGACCCAGTACTTC	CASSVRGGSQETQYF
TRBV5-1	-	TRBJ2-7	TRBD1	TGCGCCAGCAGCTCGGGACAGCGCTCCTACGAGCAGTACTTC	CASSSGQRSYEQYF
TRBV4-1	few	TRBJ2-7	TRBD1	TGCGCCAGCAGCCAGGGGGACAGGGGAGGCGAGCAGTACTTC	CASSQGDRGGEQYF
TRBV24-1	-	TRBJ1-5	-	TGTGCCACCAGTGATCCTGCCCGGGGGGACAATCAGCCCCAGCATTTT	CATSDPARGDNQPQHF
TRBV20-1	-	TRBJ2-3	-	TGCAGTGCTAGTGAGAGGGCCAGAGATACGCAGTATTTT	CSASERARDTQYF
TRBV5-6	-	TRBJ1-6	-	TGTGCCAGCAGCTTCCAGGGTATCCCCTATAATTCACCCCTCCACTTT	CASSFQGIPYNSPLHF
TRBV5-1	-	TRBJ1-4	-	TGCGCCAGCAGCTGGGGGCGGATTACTAATGAAAAACTGTTTTTT	CASSWGRITNEKLFF
TRBV25-1	-	TRBJ2-1	TRBD2	TGTGCCAGCAGTGAGTTGGCGGGAGGGACCGGCGAGCAGTTCTTC	CASSELAGGTGEQFF
TRBV4-2	-	TRBJ1-4	-	TGTGCCAGCAGCCCAAACAGGGTCGGTAATGAAAAACTGTTTTTT	CASSPNRVGNEKLFF